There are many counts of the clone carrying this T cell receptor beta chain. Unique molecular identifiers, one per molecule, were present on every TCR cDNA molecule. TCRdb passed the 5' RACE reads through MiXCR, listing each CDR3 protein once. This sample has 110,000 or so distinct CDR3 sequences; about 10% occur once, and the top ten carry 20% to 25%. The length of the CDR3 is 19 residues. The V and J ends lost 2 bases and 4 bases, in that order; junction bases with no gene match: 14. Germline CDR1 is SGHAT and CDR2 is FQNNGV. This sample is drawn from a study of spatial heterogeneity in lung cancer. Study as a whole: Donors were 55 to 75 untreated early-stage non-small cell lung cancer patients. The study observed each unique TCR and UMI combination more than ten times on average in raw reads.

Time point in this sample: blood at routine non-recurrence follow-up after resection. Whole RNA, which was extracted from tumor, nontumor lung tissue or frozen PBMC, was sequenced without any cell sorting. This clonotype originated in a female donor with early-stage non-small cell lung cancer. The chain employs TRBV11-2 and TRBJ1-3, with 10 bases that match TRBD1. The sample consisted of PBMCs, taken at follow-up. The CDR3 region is CASSLLMNPGQGIGNTIYF. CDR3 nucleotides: TGTGCCAGCAGCTTACTGATGAATCCGGGACAGGGGATCGGAAACACCATATATTTT.